One sample yielded the 31 T cell receptor beta chains listed below, sequenced in a study of OX40 agonist ivuxolimab in advanced cancers. TCRdb's copy holds only in-frame clones and misses some; the assay was immunoSEQ multiplex PCR. This table has 45,000 to 50,000 clones, about 89% appearing once. The sample in question was CD4+ or CD8+ T cells sorted from blood, obtained in a trial of the OX40 agonist ivuxolimab. Receptors were obtained from an adult with an advanced solid tumor such as melanoma, head and neck, liver or kidney cancer.

The genes are TRBV5-6 and TRBJ2-1, with TRBD2 matching 7 bases. The CDR3 consists of 18 residues. Germline loops: CDR1 SGHDT, CDR2 YYEEEE. V lost 5 bases and J lost 8; bases outside the gene matches: 22. CDR3 DNA: TGTGCCAGCAGACAGACCCCACTCGATCCCGGGAGCGGGGATGAGCAGTTCTTC. Amino acid sequence: CASRQTPLDPGSGDEQFF.

The chain carries TRBV6-5 and TRBJ1-5, with D unclear. The CDR3 loop spans 13 amino acids. Looked up from germline, CDR1 is MNHEY and CDR2 is SVGAGI. Trimming cost V 5 bases and J 7 bases, with 12 bases left between them. CDR3 DNA sequence: TGTGCCAGCAGTGAGGGTCCCAACCAGCCCCAGCATTTT. Translating gives CASSEGPNQPQHF.

This chain joins TRBV5-3 and TRBJ2-1, with D unresolved. TRBV5-3 is marked as an open reading frame, function uncertain. The CDR3 runs to 13 residues. V dropped 1 base and J dropped 5 bases, with 7 bases sitting between them. CDR3 coding DNA: TGTGCCAGAAGCTTGAAAACTAACAATGAGCAGTTCTTC. Its protein is CARSLKTNNEQFF.

This chain links TRBV4-1 with TRBJ1-4, with no clear D. CDR1 is MGHRA and CDR2 is YSYEKL in the germline V gene. This CDR3 has 15 residues. Trimming stripped 0 bases from V and 0 bases from J, with 5 bases between. CDR3 nucleotides: TGCGCCAGCAGCCAAGATACCACAACTAATGAAAAACTGTTTTTT. This gives the protein CASSQDTTTNEKLFF.

The chain couples TRBV19 to TRBJ1-1; possible D gene TRBD1, 5 bases. Trimming took off 2 bases at V and 7 bases at J, with 8 bases between the two ends. The CDR3 has 12 residues. From germline, CDR1 is LNHDA and CDR2 SQIVND (reference sequence). CDR3 region: CASSIWGDEAFF. The CDR3 nucleotides are TGTGCCAGTAGTATATGGGGGGATGAAGCTTTCTTT.

The genes are TRBV4-1 and TRBJ2-1, with unresolved D. The length of the CDR3 is 15 residues. The V gene lost 0 bases and the J gene lost 10 bases, with 16 bases spanning the gap. CDR1 and CDR2 from the germline V gene are MGHRA and YSYEKL. CDR3 loop: CASSQETSRPWEQFF. The CDR3 DNA is TGCGCCAGCAGCCAAGAGACATCTAGGCCATGGGAGCAGTTCTTC.

The chain carries TRBV27 and TRBJ2-1; the match to TRBD1 covers 9 bases. The V segment lost 6 bases and the J segment 6 bases; nucleotides outside the gene matches: 6. Germline V lookup: CDR1 MNHEY, CDR2 SMNVEV (reference sequence). The CDR3 is 14 amino acids. The CDR3 reads CASSLDRGGNEQFF. DNA of the CDR3: TGTGCCAGCAGCCTGGACAGGGGAGGCAATGAGCAGTTCTTC.

This clone was detected only once. The chain has TRBV27 and TRBJ1-2; D perhaps matches TRBD1 (6 bases). Germline V gene sequence: CDR1 MNHEY, CDR2 SMNVEV (reference sequence). This CDR3 region has 15 residues. Between the trimmed V and J ends, which lost 7 bases and 4 bases, there was a span of 19 bases. In nucleotides, the CDR3 is TGTGCCAGCAAATTTGTCGGGGGCGGCGTCTATGGCTACACCTTC. Its translation is CASKFVGGGVYGYTF.

In this sample, this clone turned up once. V is TRBV28 and J is TRBJ2-3; a possible D gene is TRBD2 (6 bases). CDR1 and CDR2 (germline): MDHEN, SYDVKM. V lost 3 bases, J lost 4 bases, and 8 bases lay in between. This CDR3 spans 13 amino acids. The CDR3 loop is CASSFASADTQYF. For the CDR3, the DNA is TGTGCCAGCAGTTTTGCTAGCGCAGATACGCAGTATTTT.

The chain has TRBV4-1 and TRBJ2-7, with 11 positions matching TRBD1. Germline V lookup: CDR1 MGHRA, CDR2 YSYEKL. V shed 1 base, J shed 3 bases, and the junction held 2 bases outside the gene matches. The CDR3 contains 15 residues. In DNA, the CDR3 is TGCGCCAGCAGCCAAGGGACAGGGGGCGGCTACGAGCAGTACTTC. It is translated as CASSQGTGGGYEQYF.

The chain recombines TRBV5-6 with TRBJ2-1; 9 nucleotides match TRBD1. The CDR3 is made up of 14 amino acids. Germline CDR1 SGHDT, CDR2 YYEEEE. V trimming: 4 bases; J trimming: 6 bases; junction bases outside the gene matches: 5. CDR3 protein: CASSAGTGLNEQFF. CDR3 sequence (DNA): TGTGCCAGCAGCGCCGGGACAGGGCTCAATGAGCAGTTCTTC.

The V gene is TRBV7-9, the J gene TRBJ2-7; 8 bases match TRBD1. This CDR3 has 16 amino acids. Germline CDR1 SEHNR, CDR2 FQNEAQ (reference sequence). Trimming at V came to 5 bases and at J to 2 bases, leaving 11 bases not matched to a gene. CDR3 bases: TGTGCCAGCAGCCTACTACCAGGACAGGGTACCTACGAGCAGTACTTC. Translating gives CASSLLPGQGTYEQYF. Variable domain in full (rest from reference TRBV7-9 and TRBJ2-7): DTGVSQNPRHKITKRGQNVTFRCDPISEHNRLYWYRQTLGQGPEFLTYFQNEAQLEKSRLLSDRFSAERPKGSFSTLEIQRTEQGDSAMYLCASSLLPGQGTYEQYFGPGTRLTVT.

The chain has TRBV6-5 and TRBJ2-7; 10 positions match TRBD1. CDR3 length: 14 amino acids. The germline V gene has CDR1 MNHEY and CDR2 SVGAGI. J was trimmed by 7 bases and V by 5 bases; bases with no gene match: 8. Here the CDR3 DNA reads TGTGCCAGCAGTGTCTCCGGGACAGGGGTTGAGCAGTACTTC. This codes for CASSVSGTGVEQYF.

The J gene is TRBJ2-1, the V gene TRBV2; no reliable D call. CDR3 length: 15 residues. Germline CDR1 is SNHLY and CDR2 is FYNNEI. The V end lost 3 bases, the J end lost 9 bases, and 18 bases lay between the germline ends. The CDR3 region has the DNA TGTGCCAGCAGTGAGGAAAGAGGAGCCAGTTTTGAGCAGTTCTTC. Protein product: CASSEERGASFEQFF.

In nucleotides, the CDR3 is TGTGCCAGCAGGGGAAGACAGGGGCCCGGTATCCTCCACTTT. Translation gives CASRGRQGPGILHF. This chain joins TRBV6-5 and TRBJ1-6; TRBD1 agrees at 8 bases. The CDR3 length is 14 residues. V was pared by 6 bases and J by 15 bases, with 13 bases of the junction left unmatched. Germline V gives CDR1 MNHEY, CDR2 SVGAGI.

The V call is TRBV14, the J call TRBJ2-7; D is unresolved. The CDR3 contains 17 residues. The germline gives CDR1 SGHDN, CDR2 FVKESK. The V end was cut by 0 bases, the J end by 4 bases, with 19 bases between. This CDR3 is CASSQEATTPKEYEQYF. DNA for the CDR3: TGTGCCAGCAGCCAAGAGGCAACGACACCCAAAGAGTACGAGCAGTACTTC. Full variable domain (missing parts from reference TRBV14 and TRBJ2-7): EAGVTQFPSHSVIEKGQTVTLRCDPISGHDNLYWYRRVMGKEIKFLLHFVKESKQDESGMPNNRFLAERTGGTYSTLKVQPAELEDSGVYFCASSQEATTPKEYEQYFGPGTRLTVT.

This sequence joins TRBV28 and TRBJ1-5, with D tentatively TRBD1 (5 bases). This CDR3 spans 13 amino acids. Germline assignment: CDR1 MDHEN and CDR2 SYDVKM. Trimming took off 7 bases at V and 5 bases at J, with 12 bases between the two ends. In nucleotides, the CDR3 is TGTGCCAGCACCTTCGTGGGGGATCAGCCCCAGCATTTT. Translation: CASTFVGDQPQHF.

This chain uses TRBV6-1 with TRBJ2-7; the D is unclear. V was pared by 1 base and J by 3 bases, with 16 bases between. CDR1 is MNHNS, CDR2 SASEGT, per germline. The CDR3 spans 16 residues. The CDR3 DNA reads TGTGCCAGCAGTGAAGTTCTGGGGATCTCTGGCTACGAGCAGTACTTC. Residues: CASSEVLGISGYEQYF.

The V call is TRBV4-1, the J call TRBJ1-2; TRBD1 matches 7 bases. This CDR3 contains 16 residues. Per germline, CDR1 MGHRA and CDR2 YSYEKL. V was clipped by 2 bases and J by 4 bases; unmatched bases: 10. The CDR3 coding sequence is TGCGCCAGCAGCCAACTATGGGACAGACCCAGCTATGGCTACACCTTC. Translating it yields CASSQLWDRPSYGYTF.

The chain uses TRBV14 and TRBJ2-6; TRBD1 matches 10 bases. This CDR3 has 17 residues. Germline-derived CDR1 and CDR2 are SGHDN and FVKESK. Trimming took 4 bases from V and 0 from J; bases not matched to a gene: 3. The CDR3 coding sequence is TGTGCCAGCAGCCGGGACAGGGGACTCTCTGGGGCCAACGTCCTGACTTTC. Its protein product is CASSRDRGLSGANVLTF.

V gene TRBV16 combines with J gene TRBJ2-7; weak D call: TRBD2 (6 bases). The CDR3 contains 12 residues. V dropped 4 bases and J dropped 3 bases, with 7 bases sitting between them. In germline, CDR1 is KGHSY, CDR2 FQNENV. The CDR3 DNA follows: TGTGCCAGCAGCCCCGGGGGCTACGAGCAGTACTTC. Translating gives CASSPGGYEQYF.

In DNA form, the CDR3 reads TGTGCCAGCAGCCCACGAAAGGGGATTGTGGATAGCAATCAGCCCCAGCATTTT. It encodes CASSPRKGIVDSNQPQHF. This chain joins TRBV7-6 and TRBJ1-5, with TRBD1 as a possible D gene (5 bases). V gave up 5 bases and J gave up 0 bases, with 20 bases separating them. Germline CDR1 reads SGHVS; CDR2 reads FNYEAQ. The CDR3 has 18 residues.

The genes are TRBV27 and TRBJ2-3; D might be TRBD2 (6 bases). The CDR3 contains 16 residues. V lost 7 bases and J 4 bases, leaving 21 bases between the germline ends. Germline V lookup: CDR1 MNHEY, CDR2 SMNVEV (reference sequence). The CDR3 loop reads CASKPRGGLWPDTQYF. The CDR3 nucleotides are TGTGCCAGCAAGCCCCGGGGAGGTCTTTGGCCAGATACGCAGTATTTT.

This clone occurred once. J is TRBJ1-1 and V is TRBV9; no firm D call. The CDR3 is 13 amino acids. Germline V gives CDR1 SGDLS, CDR2 YYNGEE. V was shortened by 0 bases and J by 2 bases, with 5 bases between the two germline ends. The CDR3 is CASSVGRNTEAFF. DNA of the CDR3: TGTGCCAGCAGCGTAGGAAGAAACACTGAAGCTTTCTTT.

The V gene is TRBV4-1, the J gene TRBJ2-7; D is unresolved. Trimming removed 0 bases from V and 3 bases from J, with 12 bases in between. The CDR3 length is 15 residues. CDR1 MGHRA and CDR2 YSYEKL come from the germline V gene. The CDR3 reads CASSQDNSRSYEQYF. The CDR3 DNA reads as TGCGCCAGCAGCCAAGATAACTCGAGAAGCTACGAGCAGTACTTC.

This chain connects TRBV6-1 to TRBJ1-3, with D unclear. Per germline, CDR1 MNHNS and CDR2 SASEGT. There are 16 residues in the CDR3. Trimming took 1 base from V and 2 from J, leaving 12 bases between them. The CDR3 nucleotides are TGTGCCAGCAGTGAAGGCGAGGGTGCGCCTGGAAACACCATATATTTT. Translation: CASSEGEGAPGNTIYF.

The chain combines TRBV5-6 with TRBJ2-5; D uncertain. V gave up 2 bases and J gave up 1 base, with 12 bases separating them. This CDR3 comprises 15 residues. Germline lookup yields CDR1 SGHDT and CDR2 YYEEEE. The CDR3 protein is CASSFTPAIQETQYF. CDR3 nucleotides: TGTGCCAGCAGCTTTACACCCGCAATCCAAGAGACCCAGTACTTC.

This rearrangement joins TRBV4-1 to TRBJ1-2; possible D gene TRBD1, 5 bases. Germline V lookup: CDR1 MGHRA, CDR2 YSYEKL. This CDR3 contains 16 residues. Between the trimmed V and J ends, which lost 0 bases and 8 bases, there was a span of 19 bases. Written as DNA, the CDR3 is TGCGCCAGCAGCCAAGATAGATGGGGCGGCGCCTTCGGCTACACCTTC. Encoded protein: CASSQDRWGGAFGYTF.

The rearrangement joins TRBV11-2 to TRBJ1-1; D is undetermined. The CDR3 loop spans 15 amino acids. V was pared by 8 bases and J by 0 bases, with 16 bases between. Germline V gene sequence: CDR1 SGHAT, CDR2 FQNNGV. The CDR3 loop is CASRTGITVNTEAFF. The DNA of the CDR3 is TGTGCCAGCCGCACCGGGATTACAGTGAACACTGAAGCTTTCTTT.

This clone came up a few times. This sequence joins TRBV5-4 and TRBJ1-6, with D uncertain. Germline V CDR1 and CDR2: SGHNT, YYREEE (reference sequence). Between the trimmed V and J ends, which lost 4 bases and 7 bases, there was a span of 9 bases. This CDR3 has 13 residues. This CDR3 is CASSETPNSPLHF. The CDR3 coding sequence is TGTGCCAGCAGCGAGACACCAAATTCACCCCTCCACTTT.

The chain recombines TRBV10-1 with TRBJ2-1, with 14 bases identical to TRBD2. The CDR3 runs to 19 residues. The germline gives CDR1 WNHNN, CDR2 SYGVQD (reference sequence). V lost 0 bases, J lost 4 bases, and 8 bases stayed unmatched. CDR3 nucleotide sequence: TGCGCCAGCAGTGAGTCTGCCGGACTAGCGGGAGGACCTTACAATGAGCAGTTCTTC. Encoded protein: CASSESAGLAGGPYNEQFF.